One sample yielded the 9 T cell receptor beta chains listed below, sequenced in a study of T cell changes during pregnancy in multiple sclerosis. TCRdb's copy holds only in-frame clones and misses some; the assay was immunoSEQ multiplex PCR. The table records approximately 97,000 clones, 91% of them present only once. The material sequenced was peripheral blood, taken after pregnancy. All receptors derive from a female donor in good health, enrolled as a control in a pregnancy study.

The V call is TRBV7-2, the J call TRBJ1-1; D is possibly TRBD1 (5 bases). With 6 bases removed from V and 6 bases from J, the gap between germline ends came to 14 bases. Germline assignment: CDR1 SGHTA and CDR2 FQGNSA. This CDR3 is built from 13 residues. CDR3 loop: CASRPGGGSEAFF. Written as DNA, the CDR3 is TGTGCCAGCAGACCAGGCGGGGGGTCTGAAGCTTTCTTT.

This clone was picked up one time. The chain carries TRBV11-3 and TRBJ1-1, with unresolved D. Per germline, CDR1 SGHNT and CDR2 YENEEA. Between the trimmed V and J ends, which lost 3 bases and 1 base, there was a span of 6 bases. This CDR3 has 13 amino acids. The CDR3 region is CASSFWRNTEAFF. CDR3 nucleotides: TGTGCCAGCAGCTTTTGGAGGAACACTGAAGCTTTCTTT.

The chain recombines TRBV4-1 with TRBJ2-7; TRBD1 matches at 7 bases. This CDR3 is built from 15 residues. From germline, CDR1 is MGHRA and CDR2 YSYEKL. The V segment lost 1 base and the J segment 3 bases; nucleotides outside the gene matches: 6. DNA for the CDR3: TGCGCCAGCAGCCAAGGCAGCACAGGGGACTACGAGCAGTACTTC. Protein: CASSQGSTGDYEQYF.

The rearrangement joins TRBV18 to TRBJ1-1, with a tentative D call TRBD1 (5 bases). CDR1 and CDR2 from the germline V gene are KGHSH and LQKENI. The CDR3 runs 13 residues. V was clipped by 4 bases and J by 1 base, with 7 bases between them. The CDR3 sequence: CASSHDRNTEAFF. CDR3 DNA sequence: TGTGCCAGCTCACATGACAGGAACACTGAAGCTTTCTTT.

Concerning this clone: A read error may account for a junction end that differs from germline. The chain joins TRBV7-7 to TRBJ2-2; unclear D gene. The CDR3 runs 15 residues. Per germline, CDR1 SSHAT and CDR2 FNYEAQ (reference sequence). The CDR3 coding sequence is TGTGCTAGCAGCCCCCTGGAGACGGTCACCGGGGAGCTGTTTTTT. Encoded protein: CASSPLETVTGELFF. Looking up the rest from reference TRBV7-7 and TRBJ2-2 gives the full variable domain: GAGVSQSPRYKVTKRGQDVTLRCDPISSHATLYWYQQALGQGPEFLTYFNYEAQPDKSGLPSDRFSAERPEGSISTLTIQRTEQRDSAMYRCASSPLETVTGELFFGEGSRLTVL.

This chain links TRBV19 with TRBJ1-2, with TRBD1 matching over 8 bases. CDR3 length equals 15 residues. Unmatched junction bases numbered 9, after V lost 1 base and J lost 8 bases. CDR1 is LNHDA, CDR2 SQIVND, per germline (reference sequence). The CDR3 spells CASSIGTRTGTGYTF. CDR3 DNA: TGTGCCAGTAGTATAGGGACCCGGACAGGGACCGGCTACACCTTC.

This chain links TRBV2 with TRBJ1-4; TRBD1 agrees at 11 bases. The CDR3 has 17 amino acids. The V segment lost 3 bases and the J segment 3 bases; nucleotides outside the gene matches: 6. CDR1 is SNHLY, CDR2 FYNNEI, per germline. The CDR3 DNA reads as TGTGCCAGCAGTGACGGGGACAGGGGGTCGGCTAATGAAAAACTGTTTTTT. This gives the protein CASSDGDRGSANEKLFF.

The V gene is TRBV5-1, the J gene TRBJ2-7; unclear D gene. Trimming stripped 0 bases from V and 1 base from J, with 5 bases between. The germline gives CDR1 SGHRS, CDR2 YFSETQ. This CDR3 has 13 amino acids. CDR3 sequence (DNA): TGCGCCAGCAGCTTGGCTGTTTCCTACGAGCAGTACTTC. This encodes CASSLAVSYEQYF.

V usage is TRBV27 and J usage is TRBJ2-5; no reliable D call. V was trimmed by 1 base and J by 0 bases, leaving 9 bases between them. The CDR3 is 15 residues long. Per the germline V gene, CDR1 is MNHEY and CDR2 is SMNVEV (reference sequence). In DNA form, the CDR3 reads TGTGCCAGCAGTTTATTCGCGGAGTACCAAGAGACCCAGTACTTC. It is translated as CASSLFAEYQETQYF.